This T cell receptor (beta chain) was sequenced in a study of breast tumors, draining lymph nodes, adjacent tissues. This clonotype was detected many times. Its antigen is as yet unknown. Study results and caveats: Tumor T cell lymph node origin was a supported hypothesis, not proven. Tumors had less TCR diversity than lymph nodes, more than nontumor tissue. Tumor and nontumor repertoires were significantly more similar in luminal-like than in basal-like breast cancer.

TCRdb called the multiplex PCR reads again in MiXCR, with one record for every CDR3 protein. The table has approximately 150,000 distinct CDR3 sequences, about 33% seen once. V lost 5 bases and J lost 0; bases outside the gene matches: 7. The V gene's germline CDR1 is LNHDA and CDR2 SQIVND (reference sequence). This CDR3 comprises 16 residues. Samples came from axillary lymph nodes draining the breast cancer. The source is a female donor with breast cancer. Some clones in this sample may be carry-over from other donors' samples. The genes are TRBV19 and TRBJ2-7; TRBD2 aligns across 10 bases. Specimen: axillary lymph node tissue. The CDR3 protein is CASSLAGTSVSYEQYF. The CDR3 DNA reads TGTGCCAGTAGTCTAGCCGGGACTAGCGTCTCCTACGAGCAGTACTTC.